The entry below describes one TCR beta chain. Different DNA sequences within this sample yield the same CDR3. The data are from a study of shared clonotypes between healthy human individuals. Overall study: The people who gave samples were a couple of women and a few men aged 18 to 49.

Per germline, CDR1 KGHSH and CDR2 LQKENI. After removal of 3 bases from V and 6 bases from J, the junction contained 2 bases not matched to a gene. The CDR3 length is 12 residues. Healthy HIV-negative adults without recent acute infections or vaccinations served as donors. Study processing details: Owing to the provision of junction-only sequences devoid of quality scores by immunoSEQ, filtering differed. Here immunoSEQ multiplex PCR was the method, and the copy in TCRdb shows in-frame clones only, minus some. V and J calls and clone size are given by that table; D and trimming were obtained from the DNA. The table shows approximately 2.5 million clones, with around nine tenths occurring only once.

The sample was naive CD4+ T cells sorted from blood. Specified subset: CD45RA+ positively selected. The rearrangement joins TRBV18 to TRBJ2-7; the match to TRBD1 covers 7 bases. This receptor was obtained from a man aged 18 to 35 in good health. CDR3: CASSPTGSEQYF. CDR3 nucleotide sequence: TGTGCCAGCTCACCGACAGGGTCCGAGCAGTACTTC.